This record covers a single T cell receptor (beta chain). Trimming at V came to 7 bases and at J to 3 bases, leaving 8 bases not matched to a gene. This CDR3 region has 14 residues. RNA transcripts served as template for amplifying TCR beta CDR3 sequences. HTBI primers served in a first-round RT-PCR, which a second-round multiplex PCR followed. From the multiplex PCR reads, TCRdb called clonotypes with MiXCR, one entry per CDR3 protein. This table has 600,000 to 650,000 distinct CDR3 sequences, approximately 21% appearing once. These data are taken from a study of Graves' ophthalmopathy and Graves' hyperthyroidism.

Specimen: peripheral blood. The chain links TRBV12-3 or TRBV12-4 to TRBJ2-7; 8 nucleotides agree with TRBD2. This clonotype was obtained from a young woman with stable Graves' hyperthyroidism. Some clones in this sample may be carry-over from other donors' samples. The chain's CDR3 is CASTGGGESYEQYF. In DNA form, the CDR3 reads TGTGCCAGCACGGGGGGGGGCGAGAGCTACGAGCAGTACTTC.